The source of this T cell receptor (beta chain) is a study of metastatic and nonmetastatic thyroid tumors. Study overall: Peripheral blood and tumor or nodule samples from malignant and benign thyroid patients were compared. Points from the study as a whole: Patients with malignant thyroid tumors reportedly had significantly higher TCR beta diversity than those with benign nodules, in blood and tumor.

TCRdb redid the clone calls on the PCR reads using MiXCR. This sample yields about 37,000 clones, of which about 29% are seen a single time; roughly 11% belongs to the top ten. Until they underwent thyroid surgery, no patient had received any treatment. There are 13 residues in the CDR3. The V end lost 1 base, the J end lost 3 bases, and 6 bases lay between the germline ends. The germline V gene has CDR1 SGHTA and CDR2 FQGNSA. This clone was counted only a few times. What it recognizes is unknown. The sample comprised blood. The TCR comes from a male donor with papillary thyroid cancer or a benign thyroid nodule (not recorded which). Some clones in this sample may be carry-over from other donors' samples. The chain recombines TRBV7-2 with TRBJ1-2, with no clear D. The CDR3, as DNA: TGTGCCAGCAGCTTAGGGTTTGACTATGGCTACACCTTC. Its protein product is CASSLGFDYGYTF.